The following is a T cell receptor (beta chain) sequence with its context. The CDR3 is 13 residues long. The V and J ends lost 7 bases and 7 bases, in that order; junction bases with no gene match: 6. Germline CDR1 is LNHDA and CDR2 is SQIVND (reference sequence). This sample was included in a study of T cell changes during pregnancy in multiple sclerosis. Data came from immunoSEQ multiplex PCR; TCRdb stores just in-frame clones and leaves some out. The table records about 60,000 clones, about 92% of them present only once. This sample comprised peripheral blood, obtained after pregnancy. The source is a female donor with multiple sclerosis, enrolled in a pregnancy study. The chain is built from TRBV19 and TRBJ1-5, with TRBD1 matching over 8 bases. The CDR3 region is CASKTGDGQPQHF. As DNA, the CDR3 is TGTGCCAGTAAGACAGGGGACGGCCAGCCCCAGCATTTT.